This is a list of T cell receptor beta chains from one sample in a study of technical replicates of blood from several donors. Measured with immunoSEQ multiplex PCR; TCRdb has only the in-frame clones, and not every one. The table includes about 61,000 clones, around 97% detected once. The sequenced sample consisted of T cells isolated from PBMCs. These receptors were obtained from a human donor in good health. Each CDR3 is given with its conserved first and last residue. D genes are given only for firm matches. Size is stated for part of the rows, as once, few or many counts, or as a class when the clone is expanded.

CDR3 protein,CDR3 DNA,J gene,clone size,D gene,V gene
CASSPLGTSGRYNTGELFF,TGTGCCAGCAGCCCCCTTGGGACTAGCGGGAGGTATAACACCGGGGAGCTGTTTTTT,TRBJ2-2,.,TRBD2,TRBV7-9
CASSVLGEGAEKLFF,TGTGCCAGCAGCGTACTTGGCGAGGGGGCTGAAAAACTGTTTTTT,TRBJ1-4,.,TRBD1,TRBV9
CSVGTSNEQFF,TGCAGCGTCGGGACTAGCAATGAGCAGTTCTTC,TRBJ2-1,.,TRBD2,TRBV29-1
CASSPRQGRQPQHF,TGTGCCAGCAGTCCGCGACAGGGTCGGCAGCCCCAGCATTTT,TRBJ1-5,.,TRBD1,TRBV6-5
CASSFGQLSGYTF,TGTGCCAGCAGTTTTGGACAGCTCAGTGGCTACACCTTC,TRBJ1-2,.,.,TRBV28
CASSDDRGNTGELFF,TGTGCCAGCAGTGATGATAGGGGGAACACCGGGGAGCTGTTTTTT,TRBJ2-2,.,.,TRBV2
CASSAKWGGEQYF,TGTGCCAGCAGTGCAAAATGGGGCGGCGAGCAGTACTTC,TRBJ2-7,.,.,TRBV6-4
CAWGRVDEQYF,TGTGCGTGGGGCAGGGTGGACGAGCAGTACTTC,TRBJ2-7,.,.,TRBV28
CASSQEGGSSYEQYF,TGCGCCAGCAGCCAAGAAGGGGGTAGTTCCTACGAGCAGTACTTC,TRBJ2-7,.,.,TRBV4-1
CASSRTGENEKLFF,TGTGCCAGCAGCCGGACAGGGGAGAATGAAAAACTGTTTTTT,TRBJ1-4,.,TRBD1,TRBV11-3
CASRAGSLNTEAFF,TGCGCCAGCAGGGCGGGATCTCTGAACACTGAAGCTTTCTTT,TRBJ1-1,.,.,TRBV5-1
CASSSGGTGQYEQYF,TGTGCCAGCAGCTCGGGCGGGACAGGGCAGTACGAGCAGTACTTC,TRBJ2-7,.,TRBD1,TRBV28
CASSLVEGTQYF,TGTGCCAGCAGCTTAGTGGAGGGGACCCAGTACTTC,TRBJ2-5,.,.,TRBV11-2
CASSSSGQANTEAFF,TGTGCCAGCAGCTCCTCGGGACAGGCAAACACTGAAGCTTTCTTT,TRBJ1-1,.,TRBD1,TRBV7-9
CASNVGGYLEDTQYF,TGTGCCAGTAATGTCGGGGGATACTTAGAAGATACGCAGTATTTT,TRBJ2-3,.,.,TRBV19
CASGQENNQPQHF,TGTGCCAGTGGACAGGAAAACAATCAGCCCCAGCATTTT,TRBJ1-5,.,TRBD1,TRBV10-3
CASSLVPVGGPSDTQYF,TGTGCCAGCAGCTTAGTACCGGTCGGGGGGCCTTCAGATACGCAGTATTTT,TRBJ2-3,.,.,TRBV11-2
CASSLEGGLDYGYTF,TGCGCCAGCAGCTTGGAAGGAGGGCTCGACTATGGCTACACCTTC,TRBJ1-2,.,.,TRBV5-1
CAISEVQGNSPLHF,TGTGCCATCAGTGAAGTTCAGGGGAATTCACCCCTCCACTTT,TRBJ1-6,.,.,TRBV10-3
CASSNTGINTEAFF,TGTGCCAGCAGCAACACAGGGATCAACACTGAAGCTTTCTTT,TRBJ1-1,.,.,TRBV28
CSVAGDGKFATNEKLFF,TGCAGCGTTGCGGGGGACGGTAAATTTGCAACTAATGAAAAACTGTTTTTT,TRBJ1-4,.,.,TRBV29-1
CASSPSSGTSVYEQYF,TGCGCCAGCAGCCCGAGTTCCGGGACTAGCGTCTACGAGCAGTACTTC,TRBJ2-7,.,TRBD2,TRBV5-1
CAWSPLRLTYNEQFF,TGTGCCTGGAGTCCTCTGAGATTGACCTACAATGAGCAGTTCTTC,TRBJ2-1,.,.,TRBV30
CASKGQNNYGYTF,TGTGCCAGCAAGGGACAGAATAACTATGGCTACACCTTC,TRBJ1-2,.,TRBD1,TRBV6-1
CATRGWKGAIGELFF,TGTGCCACCAGAGGTTGGAAGGGGGCAATCGGGGAGCTGTTTTTT,TRBJ2-2,.,TRBD1,TRBV7-9
CASSVNRVDNEQFF,TGCGCCAGCAGCGTCAACAGGGTCGACAATGAGCAGTTCTTC,TRBJ2-1,once,.,TRBV5-1
CASSQDEIPLTDTQYF,TGTGCCAGCAGCCAAGATGAGATCCCCCTCACAGATACGCAGTATTTT,TRBJ2-3,.,.,TRBV4-2
CATSRTNQPQHF,TGTGCCACCAGCAGAACAAATCAGCCCCAGCATTTT,TRBJ1-5,few,.,TRBV15
CASSLYWGPAGTDTQYF,TGCGCCAGCAGCTTGTACTGGGGCCCCGCGGGCACAGATACGCAGTATTTT,TRBJ2-3,.,.,TRBV5-1
CASSLGLASYEQYF,TGTGCCAGCAGCTTGGGACTCGCCTCCTACGAGCAGTACTTC,TRBJ2-7,once,.,TRBV5-6
CASSWGPGTAYEQYF,TGTGCCAGCAGTTGGGGTCCCGGGACAGCCTACGAGCAGTACTTC,TRBJ2-7,.,TRBD1,TRBV27
CASSVERTGELFF,TGTGCCAGCAGCGTTGAGCGGACCGGGGAGCTGTTTTTT,TRBJ2-2,.,.,TRBV9
CASSESLGRPDTQYF,TGTGCCAGCAGTGAATCTTTGGGCCGTCCAGATACGCAGTATTTT,TRBJ2-3,.,.,TRBV25-1
CATSNYRRLNQPQHF,TGTGCCACCAGCAATTATCGCAGACTGAATCAGCCCCAGCATTTT,TRBJ1-5,.,.,TRBV15
CASSQDPAVNYEQYF,TGCGCCAGCAGCCAAGATCCGGCGGTGAACTACGAGCAGTACTTC,TRBJ2-7,.,.,TRBV4-1
CASSLDSTPHNEQFF,TGCGCCAGCAGTTTAGACTCGACCCCACACAATGAGCAGTTCTTC,TRBJ2-1,.,.,TRBV10-2
CASSERRVTFNEKLFF,TGTGCCAGCAGTGAACGGAGGGTGACCTTTAATGAAAAACTGTTTTTT,TRBJ1-4,.,.,TRBV6-1
CAWIGGVRYGYTF,TGTGCCTGGATCGGAGGGGTTCGATATGGCTACACCTTC,TRBJ1-2,.,.,TRBV30
CASSVGLGQETQYF,TGTGCCAGCAGCGTAGGACTAGGCCAAGAGACCCAGTACTTC,TRBJ2-5,.,.,TRBV9
CASSEERRASYTF,TGTGCCAGCAGTGAAGAACGGAGGGCTAGCTACACCTTC,TRBJ1-2,.,.,TRBV2
CAWSVQGEAFF,TGTGCCTGGAGTGTACAGGGAGAAGCTTTCTTT,TRBJ1-1,.,.,TRBV30
CASLGVGGSYEQYF,TGTGCCAGCCTTGGGGTGGGGGGCTCCTACGAGCAGTACTTC,TRBJ2-7,.,.,TRBV28
CASSSRGGTNEKLFF,TGCGCCAGCAGCTCACGGGGGGGGACTAATGAAAAACTGTTTTTT,TRBJ1-4,.,.,TRBV5-1
CAWNDRGSEQYF,TGTGCCTGGAATGACAGGGGGTCCGAGCAGTACTTC,TRBJ2-7,.,TRBD1,TRBV30
CASSVAYEQYF,TGTGCCAGCAGTGTCGCCTACGAGCAGTACTTC,TRBJ2-7,.,.,TRBV2
CASSLGTSVLNEQFF,TGTGCCAGCAGCTTAGGGACTAGCGTCCTCAATGAGCAGTTCTTC,TRBJ2-1,.,TRBD2,TRBV11-3
CASSPLDGKNTGELFF,TGTGCCAGCAGTCCCCTGGACGGGAAGAACACCGGGGAGCTGTTTTTT,TRBJ2-2,.,.,TRBV6-6